This TCR beta chain is from a study of control samples from healthy donors and cancer patients. The V end was cut by 2 bases, the J end by 7 bases, with 12 bases between. Germline V gene lookup returns CDR1 MNHEY and CDR2 SMNVEV (reference sequence). CDR3 length: 14 amino acids. Clones were sequenced by immunoSEQ multiplex PCR, and TCRdb holds only the in-frame ones, with some missing. The repertoire shows 150,000 to 200,000 clones; the top ten hold 2% to 2.5%. Source material: blood. This chain connects TRBV27 to TRBJ2-1; D remains ambiguous. This sequence originates from a woman aged 25 to 39 in good health. CDR3 amino acids: CASSLSRINNEQFF. CDR3 sequence (DNA): TGTGCCAGCAGTTTAAGCAGAATTAATAATGAGCAGTTCTTC.